This entry lists 13 T cell receptor beta chains sequenced from one sample in a study of cytomegalovirus exposure and HLA in healthy donors. 60 Vbeta and 13 Jbeta primers were used in PCR. Clones were read by immunoSEQ multiplex PCR, and TCRdb kept only the in-frame ones, dropping some. The sample has 100,000 to 150,000 clones, about 15% seen once. The sequenced material came from PBMCs. Receptors originate from a female donor in good health and CMV-seropositive.

DNA for the CDR3: TGCGCCAGCAGCCCGGGACAACCTAGTTCTGCTTTCTTT. Translation gives CASSPGQPSSAFF. The rearrangement links TRBV5-1 to TRBJ1-1; D may be TRBD1 (6 bases). V lost 4 bases and J 11 bases, leaving 18 bases between the germline ends. The CDR3 extends over 13 amino acids. Germline CDR1 and CDR2: SGHRS and YFSETQ.

The rearrangement joins TRBV27 to TRBJ2-3; the match to TRBD2 covers 7 bases. Germline CDR1 is MNHEY and CDR2 is SMNVEV (reference sequence). The CDR3 runs 13 residues. The J segment lost 3 bases and the V segment lost 3 bases, leaving 0 bases of the junction unmatched. The CDR3 here is CASSFGRTDTQYF. The CDR3 nucleotides read TGTGCCAGCAGTTTCGGGAGGACAGATACGCAGTATTTT.

This sequence joins TRBV7-2 and TRBJ2-7, with 9 bases identical to TRBD1. V shed 5 bases, J shed 0 bases, and the junction held 8 bases outside the gene matches. Germline CDR1 and CDR2: SGHTA and FQGNSA. The CDR3 extends over 16 amino acids. CDR3 residues: CASSPDRGSSSYEQYF. The CDR3 DNA reads as TGTGCCAGCAGCCCTGACAGGGGGAGTAGCTCCTACGAGCAGTACTTC.

The V call is TRBV29-1, the J call TRBJ2-5; 7 nucleotides align to TRBD2. This CDR3 region has 17 residues. Germline CDR1 and CDR2: SQVTM and ANQGSEA. V dropped 0 bases and J dropped 2; count of bases not matched to a gene: 12. CDR3 loop: CSVEDRKLGGYQETQYF. CDR3 DNA: TGCAGCGTTGAAGATCGAAAACTGGGGGGGTATCAAGAGACCCAGTACTTC.

This clone was observed a handful of times. The chain carries TRBV20-1 and TRBJ1-1; D is unclear. V lost 3 bases to trimming and J lost 6 bases, with 8 bases between them. Germline-derived CDR1 and CDR2 are DFQATT and SNEGSKA (reference sequence). The CDR3 is 11 residues long. This chain's CDR3 is CSASRPPEAFF. For the CDR3, the DNA is TGCAGTGCTAGCAGGCCCCCTGAAGCTTTCTTT.

This chain uses TRBV30 with TRBJ2-7; the D is unclear. The CDR3 runs 11 residues. CDR1 GTSNPN and CDR2 SVGIG come from the germline V gene (reference sequence). Trimming pared 2 bases from V and 7 bases from J, leaving 9 bases between. CDR3 region: CAWSPSEEQYF. In DNA, the CDR3 is TGTGCCTGGAGTCCATCTGAGGAGCAGTACTTC. Drawing the rest from reference TRBV30 and TRBJ2-7, the complete variable domain is SQTIHQWPATLVQPVGSPLSLECTVEGTSNPNLYWYRQAAGRGLQLLFYSVGIGQISSEVPQNLSASRPQDRQFILSSKKLLLSDSGFYLCAWSPSEEQYFGPGTRLTVT.

The CDR3 loop reads CASSPGTSRSTDTQYF. In nucleotides, the CDR3 is TGCGCCAGCAGCCCCGGGACTAGCAGATCCACAGATACGCAGTATTTT. The rearrangement joins TRBV5-1 to TRBJ2-3; the match to TRBD2 covers 9 bases. The CDR3 runs 16 residues. Trimming cost V 4 bases and J 2 bases; bases outside gene matches: 8. Per germline, CDR1 SGHRS and CDR2 YFSETQ.

This chain joins TRBV30 and TRBJ1-2; TRBD1 agrees at 7 bases. Germline assignment: CDR1 GTSNPN and CDR2 SVGIG (reference sequence). There are 12 residues in the CDR3. The trim removed 5 bases at V and 4 bases at J, leaving 4 bases unmatched. The CDR3 region is CAWGGQFYGYTF. The CDR3 DNA follows: TGTGCCTGGGGGGGACAGTTCTATGGCTACACCTTC.

This clone was counted between two and nine times. This chain uses TRBV29-1 with TRBJ2-7, with 7 bases identical to TRBD2. Per germline, CDR1 SQVTM and CDR2 ANQGSEA. J gave up 6 bases and V 0 bases, and 11 bases lay outside the gene matches. There are 15 residues in the CDR3. DNA of the CDR3: TGCAGCGTTGAAGACGGGGCGGGGAGGGCCCTCGAGCAGTACTTC. Its protein is CSVEDGAGRALEQYF.

This clone occurred a few times. This sequence joins TRBV28 and TRBJ1-1, with 7 bases identical to TRBD1. Germline values: CDR1 MDHEN, CDR2 SYDVKM. After removal of 6 bases from V and 5 bases from J, the junction contained 6 bases not matched to a gene. CDR3 length equals 13 residues. This chain's CDR3 is CASRRDSPTEAFF. The CDR3 DNA reads TGTGCCAGCAGAAGGGACAGTCCAACTGAAGCTTTCTTT.

This clone was counted a few times. The chain links TRBV5-4 to TRBJ1-2; D not resolved. V shed 2 bases and J shed 4 bases, with 9 bases lying between them. From germline, CDR1 is SGHNT and CDR2 YYREEE (reference sequence). This CDR3 has 13 amino acids. As DNA, the CDR3 is TGTGCCAGCAGCTTTAGTGCTGTCTATGGCTACACCTTC. Its translation is CASSFSAVYGYTF. The whole variable domain, filled in from reference TRBV5-4 and TRBJ1-2, reads ETGVTQSPTHLIKTRGQQVTLRCSSQSGHNTVSWYQQALGQGPQFIFQYYREEENGRGNFPPRFSGLQFPNYSSELNVNALELDDSALYLCASSFSAVYGYTFGSGTRLTVV.

This clone was counted between two and nine times. The chain combines TRBV28 with TRBJ1-6, with 7 bases identical to TRBD1. V shed 6 bases, J shed 7 bases, and the junction held 6 bases outside the gene matches. CDR3 size: 14 residues. Germline V lookup: CDR1 MDHEN, CDR2 SYDVKM. DNA for the CDR3: TGTGCCAGCAGGACGACAGGGAGAAATTCACCCCTCCACTTT. This gives the protein CASRTTGRNSPLHF.

V is TRBV7-2 and J is TRBJ2-5, with 11 bases fitting TRBD1. With 6 bases clipped from V and 2 bases from J, the junction kept 8 bases outside the gene matches. Germline lookup yields CDR1 SGHTA and CDR2 FQGNSA. This CDR3 is built from 16 residues. CDR3 amino acids: CASSMVGTGGQETQYF. CDR3 in DNA: TGTGCCAGCAGTATGGTAGGGACAGGGGGACAAGAGACCCAGTACTTC.